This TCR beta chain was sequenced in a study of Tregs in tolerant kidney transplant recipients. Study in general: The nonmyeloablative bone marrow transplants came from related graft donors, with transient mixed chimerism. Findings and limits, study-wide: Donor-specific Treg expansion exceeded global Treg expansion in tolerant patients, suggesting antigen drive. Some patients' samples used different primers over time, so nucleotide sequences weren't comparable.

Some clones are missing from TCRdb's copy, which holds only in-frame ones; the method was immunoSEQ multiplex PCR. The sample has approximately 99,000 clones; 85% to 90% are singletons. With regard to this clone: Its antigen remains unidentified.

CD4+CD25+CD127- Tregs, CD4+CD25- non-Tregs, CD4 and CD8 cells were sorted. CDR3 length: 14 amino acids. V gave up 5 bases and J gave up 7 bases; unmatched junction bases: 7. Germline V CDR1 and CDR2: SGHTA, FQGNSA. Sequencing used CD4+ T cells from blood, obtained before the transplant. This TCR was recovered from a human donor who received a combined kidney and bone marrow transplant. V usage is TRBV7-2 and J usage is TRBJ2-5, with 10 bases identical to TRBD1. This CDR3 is CASSARDRGSTQYF. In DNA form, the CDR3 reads TGTGCCAGCAGCGCGAGGGACAGGGGTTCGACCCAGTACTTC.